These T cell receptor beta chains were read from a single sample in a study of CD8 T cells in ankylosing spondylitis. TCRdb re-called the 5' RACE reads with MiXCR, one entry per CDR3 protein. The data hold 300,000 to 400,000 distinct CDR3 sequences, with under 25% observed a single time. Source material: blood, either unsorted or a sorted T cell fraction (not recorded which). The source is a male donor with ankylosing spondylitis. Both conserved end residues are trimmed from each CDR3.

V	J	CDR3
TRBV27	TRBJ2-3	ASSPVGFTDTQY
TRBV7-2	TRBJ2-3	ASSRGLAVSTDTQY
TRBV12-3/TRBV12-4	TRBJ1-2	ASSWGQGYGYT
TRBV15	TRBJ1-1	ATSRGQGALEAF
TRBV9	TRBJ2-3	ASSVGEGSGQLSGTQY
TRBV3-1	TRBJ2-7	ASSQDHFGGRRSYEQY
TRBV27	TRBJ2-6	ASGQGGGANVLT
TRBV6-6	TRBJ2-1	ASSYPGTEQF
TRBV5-1	TRBJ2-5	ASRGVQETQY
TRBV20-1	TRBJ2-7	SASSGSPLSYEQY
TRBV5-1	TRBJ1-3	ASSLNSEFGNTIY
TRBV7-2	TRBJ2-5	ASSLRRGGETQY
TRBV6-6	TRBJ2-2	ASTTGGTGELF
TRBV20-1	TRBJ2-1	SARASRYNEQF
TRBV24-1	TRBJ2-5	ATSDGEEVAGETQY
TRBV5-1	TRBJ2-7	ASSTRTGNYEQY
TRBV5-4	TRBJ2-7	ASSLEGQGLVEQY
TRBV6-5	TRBJ1-5	ASSSLADGAQPQH
TRBV29-1	TRBJ2-2	SVGERELF
TRBV20-1	TRBJ2-5	SASSASGRHQY
TRBV20-1	TRBJ2-7	SARVAGPTYEQY
TRBV6-2/TRBV6-3	TRBJ2-7	ASSQYRGQAEQY
TRBV20-1	TRBJ2-2	SGRGGAAGELF
TRBV5-1	TRBJ2-1	ASSSDTSSYNEQF
TRBV20-1	TRBJ2-3	SARDLGTDTQY
TRBV9	TRBJ1-3	ASSGGPGYGNTIY
TRBV10-3	TRBJ2-7	AISEHRDRDYEQY
TRBV7-2	TRBJ2-1	ASSTNGLYNEQF
TRBV7-9	TRBJ2-3	ASRGLLTTDTQY
TRBV20-1	TRBJ2-3	STTGGTDTQY
TRBV5-6	TRBJ1-3	ASSLAPDSGNTIY
TRBV6-2/TRBV6-3	TRBJ2-1	ASSTRTGGNEQF
TRBV29-1	TRBJ2-3	SVDGIEVTDTQY
TRBV28	TRBJ1-5	ASSPSGRDSNQPQH
TRBV7-2	TRBJ1-1	ASRDFQSHTEAF
TRBV7-3	TRBJ2-3	ASSFVGGADTQY
TRBV7-3	TRBJ2-7	ASSLGFGTTYEQY
TRBV7-6	TRBJ2-7	ASSPPGSGLEEQY
TRBV7-9	TRBJ1-4	ASSLDRTGVNEKLF
TRBV29-1	TRBJ2-3	SVDRGTDTQY
TRBV5-6	TRBJ2-3	ASSFRGRGSDTQY
TRBV4-3	TRBJ2-7	ASSQDESASGRNEQY